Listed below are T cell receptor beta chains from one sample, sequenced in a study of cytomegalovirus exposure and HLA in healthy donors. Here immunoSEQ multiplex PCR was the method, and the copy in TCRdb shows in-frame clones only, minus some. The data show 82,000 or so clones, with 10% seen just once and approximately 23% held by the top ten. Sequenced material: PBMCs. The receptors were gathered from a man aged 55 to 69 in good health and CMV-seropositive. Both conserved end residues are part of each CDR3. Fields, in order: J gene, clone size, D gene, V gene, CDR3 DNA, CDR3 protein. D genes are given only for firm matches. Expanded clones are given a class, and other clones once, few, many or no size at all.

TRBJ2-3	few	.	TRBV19	TGTGCCAGTAGTATAGATCTATCCGGAGAGGGTAGAACAGATACGCAGTATTTT	CASSIDLSGEGRTDTQYF
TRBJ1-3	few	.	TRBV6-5	TGTGCCAGCAGTCACCGTCGGAGCTCTGGAAACACCATATATTTT	CASSHRRSSGNTIYF
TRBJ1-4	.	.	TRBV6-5	TGTGCCAGCAGCCGCGCTTCACAGGGTTCAGAAAAACTGTTTTTT	CASSRASQGSEKLFF
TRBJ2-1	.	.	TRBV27	TGTGCCAGCAGTACCCGTTGGGGAACCGGGAACAATGAGCAGTTCTTC	CASSTRWGTGNNEQFF
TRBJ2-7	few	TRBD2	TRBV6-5	TGTGCCAGCAGTCCCCGGGACTACTCCTACGAGCAGTACTTC	CASSPRDYSYEQYF
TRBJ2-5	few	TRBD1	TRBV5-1	TGCGCCAGCAGTTTTATTCAAGGGGGCAAGACCCAGTACTTC	CASSFIQGGKTQYF
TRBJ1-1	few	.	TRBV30	TGTGCCTGGAGTACAGGGTCTGAAGCTTTCTTT	CAWSTGSEAFF
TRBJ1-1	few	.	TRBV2	TGTGCCAGCAGTGAATTGGGGACTATGAACACTGAAGCTTTCTTT	CASSELGTMNTEAFF
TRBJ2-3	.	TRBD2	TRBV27	TGTGCCAGCAGTTCACCATTTAGCGGGTTCAGCACAGATACGCAGTATTTT	CASSSPFSGFSTDTQYF
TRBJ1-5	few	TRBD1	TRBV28	TGTGCCAGCAGTAACGACAGGGCTCAGGATCAGCCCCAGCATTTT	CASSNDRAQDQPQHF
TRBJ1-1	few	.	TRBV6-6	TGTGCCAGCAGTTACGGAGGGGTCAGGACTGAAGCTTTCTTT	CASSYGGVRTEAFF
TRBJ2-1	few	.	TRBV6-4	TGTGCCAGCAGTGACTCCGGGGCCTACAATGAGCAGTTCTTC	CASSDSGAYNEQFF
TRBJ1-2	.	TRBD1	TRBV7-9	TGTGCCAGCAGCTTAGGGGGACAGGGGGCGCGTGGCTACACCTTC	CASSLGGQGARGYTF
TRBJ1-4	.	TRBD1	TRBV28	TGTGCCACCCTGGACAGGGTTAATGAAAAACTGTTTTTT	CATLDRVNEKLFF
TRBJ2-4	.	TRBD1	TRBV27	TGTGCCAAACGCCCCGGGACAGGGCCGCCTTCCAAAAACATTCAGTACTTC	CAKRPGTGPPSKNIQYF
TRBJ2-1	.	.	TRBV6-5	TGTGCCACCGCAGGACCGATTGGGGCCGAGCAGTTCTTC	CATAGPIGAEQFF
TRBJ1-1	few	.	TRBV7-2	TGTGCCAGCAGCTACGGGGTGAACACTGAAGCTTTCTTT	CASSYGVNTEAFF
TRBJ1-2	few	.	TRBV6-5	TGTGCCAGCAGTTACGGCAGGGGCGTCTATGGCTACACCTTC	CASSYGRGVYGYTF
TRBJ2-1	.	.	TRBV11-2	TGTGCCAGCAGCCTCCAGTACAATGAGCAGTTCTTC	CASSLQYNEQFF
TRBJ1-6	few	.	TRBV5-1	TGCGCCAGCAGCCCAGACTATAATTCACCCCTCCACTTT	CASSPDYNSPLHF
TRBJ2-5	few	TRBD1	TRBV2	TGTGCCAGCAGCGAATTCGGGACAGGAACAGAGACCCAGTACTTC	CASSEFGTGTETQYF
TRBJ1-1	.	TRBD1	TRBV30	TGTGCCGCCGGGACAGGGGTGGCTGAAGCTTTCTTT	CAAGTGVAEAFF
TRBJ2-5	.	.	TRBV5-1	TGCGCCAGCAGCTTGGCAGGGAACTCTGAGACCCAGTACTTC	CASSLAGNSETQYF
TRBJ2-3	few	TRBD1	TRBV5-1	TGCGCCAGCAGCCTGACAGGGGGTGGCACAGATACGCAGTATTTT	CASSLTGGGTDTQYF
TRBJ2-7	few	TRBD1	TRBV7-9	TGTGCCAGCAGCAGCCCGGGACAGGCCTCCTACGAGCAGTACTTC	CASSSPGQASYEQYF
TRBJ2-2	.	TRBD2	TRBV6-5	TGTGCCAGCAGTTACTTAGCGGGCAACACCGGGGAGCTGTTTTTT	CASSYLAGNTGELFF
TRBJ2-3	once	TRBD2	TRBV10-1	TGCGCCAGCAGTGAGTCAGGGACTAGCGGGAGAGGGACAGATACGCAGTATTTT	CASSESGTSGRGTDTQYF
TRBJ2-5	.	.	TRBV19	TGTGCCAGTAGTGGCGGCAGGGGCCAAGAGACCCAGTACTTC	CASSGGRGQETQYF
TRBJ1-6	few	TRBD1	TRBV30	TGTGCCTGGGACAGGGGTAGCAATTCACCCCTCCACTTT	CAWDRGSNSPLHF
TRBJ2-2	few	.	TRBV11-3	TGTGCCAGCAGCTATCCCGGGGGCACCGGGGAGCTGTTTTTT	CASSYPGGTGELFF
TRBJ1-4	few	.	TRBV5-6	TGTGCCAGCAGCTTAAAGGAAGCGAACCGTGTTGAAAAACTGTTTTTT	CASSLKEANRVEKLFF
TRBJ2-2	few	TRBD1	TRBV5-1	TGCGCCAGCAGCCGAAGTGACAGGGGGGCTGGCGGGGAGCTGTTTTTT	CASSRSDRGAGGELFF
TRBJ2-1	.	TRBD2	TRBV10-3	TGTGCCATCAGTGGAGGGAGCGGGGGATACAATGAGCAGTTCTTC	CAISGGSGGYNEQFF